This T cell receptor beta chain appears in the sequencing data of a study of regulatory T cells in long-lasting Graves disease. About the study: The term persistent Graves' disease signified upward of 5 years on antithyroid drugs with positive TSH receptor antibodies. Points from the study as a whole: The analysis examined peripheral blood only and excluded thyroid tissue. Persistent disease favored TRBV28, TRBJ1-2 and TRBJ2-5. Newly diagnosed Graves' patients exceeded persistent ones in TCR diversity.

A word on this clonotype: Its cognate antigen is unknown.

Germline V lookup: CDR1 MNHEY, CDR2 SMNVEV (reference sequence). There are 13 residues in the CDR3. J was trimmed by 5 bases and V by 8 bases; bases with no gene match: 6. Library construction for TCR beta used iRepertoire HTBI primers and Arm-PCR of CDR3 regions. TCRdb fed the multiplex PCR reads into MiXCR, producing one record per CDR3 protein. Among about 290,000 distinct CDR3 sequences listed, more than 20% were seen once. The time point was: persistent/refractory GD, antithyroid drugs over 5 years with positive TRAb. From RNA extracted from PBMCs, the TCR library was made. The TCR sequence derives from a female donor with Graves disease. The genes are TRBV27 and TRBJ2-5, with 9 bases aligning to TRBD1. The material was peripheral blood mononuclear cells (PBMCs), obtained when the disease was refractory, from a patient treated with antithyroid drugs. The CDR3 loop reads CASWDRDSETQYF. The CDR3 nucleotides are TGTGCCAGCTGGGACAGGGATTCGGAGACCCAGTACTTC.